This T cell receptor (beta chain) originates from a study of blood T cell repertoires in COVID-19. Study at large: The United States, Italy and Spain were the sources of the acute and convalescent COVID-19 samples. T cells, B-cell-depleted T cells, or PBMCs supplied cDNA or gDNA.

Here immunoSEQ multiplex PCR was the method, and the copy in TCRdb shows in-frame clones only, minus some. The sample has about 270,000 clones; around four fifths are singletons. CDR3 size: 13 residues. V lost 6 bases and J 6 bases, leaving 11 bases between the germline ends. This sequence was found in a woman between 45 and 60 years old with active or convalescent COVID-19. Sample: peripheral blood. This chain links TRBV12-3 or TRBV12-4 with TRBJ2-2, with D tentatively TRBD2 (5 bases). CDR3 sequence (DNA): TGTGCCAGCAGACTACAGCGGCCCGGGGAGCTGTTTTTT. Protein product: CASRLQRPGELFF.